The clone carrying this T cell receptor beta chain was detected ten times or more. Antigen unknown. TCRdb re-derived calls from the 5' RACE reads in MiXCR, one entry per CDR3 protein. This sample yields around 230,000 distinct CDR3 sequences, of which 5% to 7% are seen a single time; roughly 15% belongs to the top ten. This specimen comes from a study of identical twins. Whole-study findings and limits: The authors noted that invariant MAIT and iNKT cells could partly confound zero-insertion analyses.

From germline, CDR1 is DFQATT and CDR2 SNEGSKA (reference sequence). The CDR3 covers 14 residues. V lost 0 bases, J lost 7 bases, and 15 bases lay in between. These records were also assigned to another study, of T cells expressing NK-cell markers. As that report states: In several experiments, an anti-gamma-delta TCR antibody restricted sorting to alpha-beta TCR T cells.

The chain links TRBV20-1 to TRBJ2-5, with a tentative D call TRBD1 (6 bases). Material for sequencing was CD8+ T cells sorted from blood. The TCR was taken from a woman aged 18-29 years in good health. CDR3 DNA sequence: TGCAGTGCTAGAGATCTACTCCAAGGGGGGACCCAGTACTTC. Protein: CSARDLLQGGTQYF.